Presented here are 5 T cell receptor beta chains from one specimen sequenced in a study of molecular identifiers for immune sequencing clone quantification (dated by TCRdb to 2016 to 2019). Library construction relied on PCR. TCRdb records NextSeq 500 as the sequencer. TCRdb reran the public reads through fastp at Q25 and MiXCR, keeping productive beta chains. Rows matching on CDR3 protein sequence are summarized as one entry with the most common DNA and genes. The sample yields over 300,000 distinct CDR3 sequences; 24% were counted once. The top ten clonotypes cover 0.65% to 0.75% of the sample. The source material was naive CD8+ T cells from blood, with Jurkat cell RNA spiked in. The cell subset or site label on this specimen signifies: FACS-sorted CD8+CD4-CCR7+CD45RA+ naive T cells. The receptors come from a human donor in good health. Some libraries in this study had Jurkat cell RNA spiked in.

The chain is built from TRBV2 and TRBJ2-1; possibly TRBD1 for D (5 bases). Looked up from germline, CDR1 is SNHLY and CDR2 is FYNNEI. This CDR3 comprises 14 residues. Trimming took 2 bases from V and 5 from J, leaving 10 bases between them. CDR3 sequence (DNA): TGTGCCAGCAGTGAAACACAGGAAAACAATGAGCAGTTCTTC. Translated: CASSETQENNEQFF.

This clonotype was picked up many times. The chain recombines TRBV5-5 with TRBJ2-7; D might be TRBD1 (6 bases). Trimming took off 3 bases at V and 7 bases at J, with 17 bases between the two ends. Germline-derived CDR1 and CDR2 are SGHKS and YYEKEE (reference sequence). The CDR3 consists of 14 residues. The CDR3 DNA reads TGTGCCAGCAGCTCGTCAGAACAGGGACCGGAGCAGTACTTC. Translated, it gives CASSSSEQGPEQYF. Filled out from reference TRBV5-5 and TRBJ2-7, the complete variable domain reads DAGVTQSPTHLIKTRGQQVTLRCSPISGHKSVSWYQQVLGQGPQFIFQYYEKEERGRGNFPDRFSARQFPNYSSELNVNALLLGDSALYLCASSSSEQGPEQYFGPGTRLTVT.

Regarding this clonotype: The junction departs from the called germline gene at one end, perhaps through a read error. V gene TRBV5-6 combines with J gene TRBJ2-5; D unresolved. The CDR3 loop spans 16 amino acids. From germline, CDR1 is SGHDT and CDR2 YYEEEE. The DNA for the CDR3 is TGTGCCAGCAGCTTGAATGCTCTTACAGATCAAGAGACCCTGTACTTC. As protein: CASSLNALTDQETLYF.

A remark on this clonotype: Just one base apart from a much larger clone, this may be a read error. This chain joins TRBV3-1 and TRBJ2-3, with D hard to call. Germline V CDR1 and CDR2: LGHDT, YNNKEL (reference sequence). V was pared by 1 base and J by 5 bases, with 13 bases between. The CDR3 contains 15 residues. This CDR3 is CASSQVSLTGDTQYF. The CDR3 region has the DNA TGTGCCAGCAGCCAAGTTTCACTAACCGGAGATACGCAGTATTTT.

This clonotype was observed at least ten times. The genes are TRBV6-6 and TRBJ2-3; D is possibly TRBD2 (5 bases). Trimming took 5 bases from V and 2 from J, leaving 8 bases between them. This CDR3 has 13 amino acids. Germline assignment: CDR1 MNHNY and CDR2 SVGAGI (reference sequence). Here the CDR3 DNA reads TGTGCCAGCAGTAGCGGTACCACAGATACGCAGTATTTT. Residues: CASSSGTTDTQYF.